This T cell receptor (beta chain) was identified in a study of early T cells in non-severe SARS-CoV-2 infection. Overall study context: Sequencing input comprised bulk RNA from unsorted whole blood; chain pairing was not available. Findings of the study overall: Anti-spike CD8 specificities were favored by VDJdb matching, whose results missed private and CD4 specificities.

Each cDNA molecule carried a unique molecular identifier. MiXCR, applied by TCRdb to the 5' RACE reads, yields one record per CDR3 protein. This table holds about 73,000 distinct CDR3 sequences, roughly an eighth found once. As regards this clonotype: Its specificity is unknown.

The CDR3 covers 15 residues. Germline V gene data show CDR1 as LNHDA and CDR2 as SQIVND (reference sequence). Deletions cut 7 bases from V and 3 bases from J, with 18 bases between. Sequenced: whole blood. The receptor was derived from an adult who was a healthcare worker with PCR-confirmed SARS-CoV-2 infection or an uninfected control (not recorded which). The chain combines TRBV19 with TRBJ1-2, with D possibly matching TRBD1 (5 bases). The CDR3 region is CASISTARYYYGYTF. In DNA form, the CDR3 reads TGTGCCAGTATTTCGACAGCCCGATATTACTATGGCTACACCTTC.